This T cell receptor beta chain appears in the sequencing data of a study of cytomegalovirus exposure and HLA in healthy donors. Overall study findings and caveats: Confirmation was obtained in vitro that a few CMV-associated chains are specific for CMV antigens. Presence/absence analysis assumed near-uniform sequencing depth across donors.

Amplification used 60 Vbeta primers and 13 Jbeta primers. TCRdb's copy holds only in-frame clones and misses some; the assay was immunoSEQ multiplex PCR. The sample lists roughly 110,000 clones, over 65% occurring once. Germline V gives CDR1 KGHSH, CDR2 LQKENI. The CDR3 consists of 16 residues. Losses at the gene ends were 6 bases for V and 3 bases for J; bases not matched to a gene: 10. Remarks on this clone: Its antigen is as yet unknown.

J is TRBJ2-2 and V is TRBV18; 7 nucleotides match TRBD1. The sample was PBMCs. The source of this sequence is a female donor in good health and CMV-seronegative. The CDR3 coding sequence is TGTGCCAGCTCTCCGCGACAGGGAAGGGACACCGGGGAGCTGTTTTTT. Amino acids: CASSPRQGRDTGELFF.